One and the same sample provided the 18 T cell receptor beta chains below, sequenced in a study of blood T cell repertoires in COVID-19. Profiling relied on immunoSEQ multiplex PCR, and the TCRdb table lists in-frame clones only, not all of them. The sample lists some 220,000 clones, 75% to 90% occurring once. What was sequenced was PBMCs or T cells enriched from blood (not recorded which). Every receptor here comes from a woman in her forties with acute COVID-19.

The chain employs TRBV9 and TRBJ1-1; D ambiguous. This CDR3 comprises 15 residues. Trimming stripped 4 bases from V and 0 bases from J, with 13 bases between. Germline V gene data show CDR1 as SGDLS and CDR2 as YYNGEE. The CDR3 loop is CASSPRKDLNTEAFF. In DNA, the CDR3 is TGTGCCAGCAGCCCGCGGAAGGATTTGAACACTGAAGCTTTCTTT.

The chain has TRBV7-2 and TRBJ1-1; no firm D call. The CDR3 runs to 14 residues. V was cut by 1 base and J by 1 base, with 7 bases left in between. From germline, CDR1 is SGHTA and CDR2 FQGNSA. The CDR3 DNA is TGTGCCAGCAGCTTAGATATCCCGAACACTGAAGCTTTCTTT. This encodes CASSLDIPNTEAFF.

CDR3 DNA sequence: TGTGCCAGTAGTGAGCAGGGTTACTATGGCTACACCTTC. As protein: CASSEQGYYGYTF. This chain links TRBV19 with TRBJ1-2, with TRBD1 as a possible D gene (5 bases). The CDR3 spans 13 residues. V lost 5 bases to trimming and J lost 3 bases, with 10 bases between them. Per the germline V gene, CDR1 is LNHDA and CDR2 is SQIVND (reference sequence).

The rearrangement uses TRBV10-3 and TRBJ1-5, with a weak D call TRBD1 (5 bases). The germline CDR1 and CDR2 sequences are ENHRY and SYGVKD. The V gene lost 3 bases and the J gene lost 7 bases, with 19 bases spanning the gap. The CDR3 spans 16 residues. The DNA for the CDR3 is TGTGCCATCAGTGATACGAACAGGAATCTAAGACAGCCCCAGCATTTT. Its translation: CAISDTNRNLRQPQHF.

V is TRBV7-2 and J is TRBJ2-7, with 9 nucleotides matching TRBD1. The V gene end was trimmed by 2 bases and the J gene end by 3 bases; junction bases not matched to a gene: 8. This CDR3 region has 16 residues. Germline CDR1 is SGHTA and CDR2 is FQGNSA. CDR3 in DNA: TGTGCCAGCAGCTTAATATCGTGGGGACAGGGCTACGAGCAGTACTTC. Protein: CASSLISWGQGYEQYF.

The V call is TRBV4-1, the J call TRBJ1-1, with 10 bases identical to TRBD1. Germline V gives CDR1 MGHRA, CDR2 YSYEKL. The CDR3 is 13 residues long. Trimming took 3 bases from V and 7 from J; bases not matched to a gene: 2. The CDR3 is CASSQGDRGEAFF. CDR3 bases: TGCGCCAGCAGCCAGGGGGACAGGGGTGAAGCTTTCTTT.

Of note for this clone: Sequence at one end of the junction differs from germline and may be a read error. The V and J genes are TRBV18 and TRBJ2-2, with TRBD1 identical over 8 bases. This CDR3 comprises 17 residues. Germline-derived CDR1 and CDR2 are KGHSH and LQKENI. The CDR3 sequence is CASSPQTTGENTGELFF. The CDR3, as DNA: TGTGCCAGCTCTCCACAAACGACAGGGGAGAACACCGGGGAGCTGTTTTTT.

The V gene is TRBV23-1, the J gene TRBJ1-1; a weak D match, TRBD1 (6 bases). TRBV23-1 falls under the ORF class, with uncertain function. Trimming removed 2 bases from V and 1 base from J, with 8 bases in between. CDR3 length: 14 amino acids. The DNA of the CDR3 is TGCGCCAGCAGTCAAGGGGACAAGAACACTGAAGCTTTCTTT. This sequence encodes CASSQGDKNTEAFF.

The genes are TRBV9 and TRBJ2-5; D remains unclear. Germline values: CDR1 SGDLS, CDR2 YYNGEE. CDR3 length: 13 amino acids. With 3 bases removed from V and 2 bases from J, the gap between germline ends came to 8 bases. Here the CDR3 DNA reads TGTGCCAGCAGCGGTGACATACAAGAGACCCAGTACTTC. Its protein product is CASSGDIQETQYF. Combining the CDR3 with reference TRBV9 and TRBJ2-5 gives the whole variable domain DSGVTQTPKHLITATGQRVTLRCSPRSGDLSVYWYQQSLDQGLQFLIQYYNGEERAKGNILERFSAQQFPDLHSELNLSSLELGDSALYFCASSGDIQETQYFGPGTRLLVL.

CDR3 protein: CASGTAGLGYGYTF. CDR3 sequence (DNA): TGTGCCAGCGGTACTGCCGGGTTGGGTTATGGCTACACCTTC. The genes are TRBV5-5 and TRBJ1-2; D call uncertain. The germline gives CDR1 SGHKS, CDR2 YYEKEE (reference sequence). The CDR3 runs 14 residues. Trimming shortened V by 7 bases and J by 5 bases, and 18 bases separated the two germline ends.

The rearrangement joins TRBV7-2 to TRBJ2-1; a possible D gene is TRBD2 (6 bases). Trimming left V 5 bases short and J 9 bases short, with 11 bases between. The CDR3 contains 12 residues. Germline values: CDR1 SGHTA, CDR2 FQGNSA. The CDR3 DNA follows: TGTGCCAGCAGCGGGGAGGTAGGTGAGCAGTTCTTC. Translated: CASSGEVGEQFF. Filled out from reference TRBV7-2 and TRBJ2-1, the complete variable domain reads GAGVSQSPSNKVTEKGKDVELRCDPISGHTALYWYRQSLGQGLEFLIYFQGNSAPDKSGLPSDRFSAERTGGSVSTLTIQRTQQEDSAVYLCASSGEVGEQFFGPGTRLTVL.

The chain links TRBV6-4 to TRBJ2-1; 9 bases match TRBD1. Trimming took 6 bases from V and 6 from J; bases not matched to a gene: 9. CDR1 MRHNA and CDR2 SNTAGT come from the germline V gene. The CDR3 totals 15 residues. CDR3 DNA sequence: TGTGCCAGCAGCCAGACAGGGGGGGGGAGCAATGAGCAGTTCTTC. Amino acid sequence: CASSQTGGGSNEQFF.

V and J are TRBV27 and TRBJ1-2, with 7 bases aligning to TRBD1. CDR1 and CDR2 (germline): MNHEY, SMNVEV (reference sequence). The V gene end was trimmed by 8 bases and the J gene end by 6 bases; junction bases not matched to a gene: 9. The CDR3 contains 13 residues. Here the CDR3 DNA reads TGTGCCAGCCACGGCTTGACAGGGAATGGCTACACCTTC. Protein: CASHGLTGNGYTF.

This chain links TRBV7-9 with TRBJ1-6; 11 nucleotides align to TRBD1. V shed 5 bases and J 6 bases; nucleotides not matched to a gene: 6. The CDR3 contains 16 residues. From germline, CDR1 is SEHNR and CDR2 FQNEAQ (reference sequence). The CDR3 region has the DNA TGTGCCAGCAGCGCGGACAGGGGGCATCGTAATTCACCCCTCCACTTT. This codes for CASSADRGHRNSPLHF.

This chain uses TRBV4-1 with TRBJ1-5; D is perhaps TRBD1 (5 bases). The CDR3 spans 15 residues. V was trimmed by 5 bases and J by 6 bases, leaving 17 bases between them. Germline V CDR1 and CDR2: MGHRA, YSYEKL. This CDR3 reads CASSVGGYSGQPQHF. CDR3 DNA: TGCGCCAGCAGCGTGGGGGGTTACAGCGGTCAGCCCCAGCATTTT.

J is TRBJ2-1 and V is TRBV9, with TRBD1 identical over 8 bases. The V gene end was trimmed by 4 bases and the J gene end by 6 bases; junction bases not matched to a gene: 6. The CDR3 is 14 amino acids. Germline V gives CDR1 SGDLS, CDR2 YYNGEE. This chain's CDR3 is CASSLGQGGNEQFF. In DNA, the CDR3 is TGTGCCAGCAGCTTAGGACAGGGCGGCAATGAGCAGTTCTTC.

The V gene is TRBV24-1, the J gene TRBJ2-5; weak D call: TRBD2 (6 bases). Trimming cost V 4 bases and J 4 bases, with 18 bases left between them. Germline CDR1 KGHDR, CDR2 SFDVKD. This CDR3 is 16 amino acids long. The DNA for the CDR3 is TGTGCCACCAGTGAGACTGATTTGTGGGGGGTAGAGACCCAGTACTTC. As protein: CATSETDLWGVETQYF.

This clone was detected only once. The chain carries TRBV18 and TRBJ1-3; D perhaps matches TRBD1 (6 bases). This CDR3 is built from 12 residues. V gave up 5 bases and J gave up 6 bases, with 8 bases separating them. Per the germline V gene, CDR1 is KGHSH and CDR2 is LQKENI. CDR3 nucleotide sequence: TGTGCCAGCTCAGGACAGAAAAACACCATATATTTT. Its translation: CASSGQKNTIYF.